This is a list of T cell receptor beta chains from one sample in a study of regulatory T cells in long-lasting Graves disease. Using its own MiXCR run on the multiplex PCR reads, TCRdb lists one record per CDR3 protein. The sample gives a few hundred thousand distinct CDR3 sequences, less than 30% of which show up once; around 30% is in the top ten. This material consisted of peripheral blood mononuclear cells (PBMCs), taken when the disease was refractory, from a patient treated with antithyroid drugs. The receptors here all came from a middle-aged woman with Graves disease. Both conserved end residues are part of each CDR3. Fields, in order: D gene, V gene, J gene, CDR3 length, clone size, CDR3 DNA, CDR3 protein. D genes are given only for firm matches. The listing skips clone size in some rows; elsewhere it reads once, few, many or a size class.

-	TRBV28	TRBJ1-1	12	many	TGTGCCAGCAGTTTCTACGGCACTGAAGCTTTCTTT	CASSFYGTEAFF
-	TRBV15	TRBJ1-1	14	-	TGTGCCACCAGCCCGTTCTGGGGGGGCCCTGAAGCTTTCTTT	CATSPFWGGPEAFF
-	TRBV28	TRBJ1-5	15	many	TGTGCCAGCACCGCTGACGAAGCGAGCAATCAGCCCCAGCATTTT	CASTADEASNQPQHF
TRBD1	TRBV6-2/TRBV6-3	TRBJ2-4	15	few	TGTGCCAGCAGACAGGGGGCAATAGCCAAAAACATTCAGTACTTC	CASRQGAIAKNIQYF
TRBD1	TRBV11-2	TRBJ1-5	16	few	TGTGCCAGCAGCTTAGGGGGACAGGGGGCTGATCAGCCCCAGCATTTT	CASSLGGQGADQPQHF
TRBD2	TRBV28	TRBJ2-2	16	-	TGTGCCAGCAGTCCTAGCGGGCGTACGAACACCGGGGAGCTGTTTTTT	CASSPSGRTNTGELFF
-	TRBV6-5	TRBJ1-5	16	many	TGTGCCAGCAGTTTGAAGTGGTTGCTCTACCATCAGCCCCAGCATTTT	CASSLKWLLYHQPQHF
TRBD1	TRBV28	TRBJ1-5	17	medium-sized	TGTGCCAGCAGTCCGGGACAGGGACCCTTGGGGAATCAGCCCCAGCATTTT	CASSPGQGPLGNQPQHF
-	TRBV28	TRBJ2-7	13	many	TGTGCCAGCACCTCAGCTGGGGTTAGCGAGCAGTACTTC	CASTSAGVSEQYF
-	TRBV7-9	TRBJ2-7	12	few	TGTGCCAGCGGGGCAGTCTCCTACGAGCAGTACTTC	CASGAVSYEQYF
TRBD1	TRBV27	TRBJ1-3	15	few	TGTGCCAGCAGTCCCAGGGGGGGGCTGGGAAACACCATATATTTT	CASSPRGGLGNTIYF
-	TRBV5-1	TRBJ1-6	14	few	TGCGCCAGCAGCTTCGGATCTAATAATTCACCCCTCCACTTT	CASSFGSNNSPLHF
-	TRBV6-1	TRBJ2-2	17	many	TGTGCCAGCAGTGAGCCCCCCATCTCCACGAACACCGGGGAGCTGTTTTTT	CASSEPPISTNTGELFF
TRBD2	TRBV6-2/TRBV6-3	TRBJ2-5	17	few	TGTGCCAGCAGTTACTCCTCGGGACTAAGGTACCAAGAGACCCAGTACTTC	CASSYSSGLRYQETQYF
-	TRBV20-1	TRBJ1-1	11	many	TGCAGTGTTTCAGGGGACACTGAAGCTTTCTTT	CSVSGDTEAFF
-	TRBV24-1	TRBJ2-2	12	many	TGTGCCACCAGTGACTACACCGGGGAGCTGTTTTTT	CATSDYTGELFF
-	TRBV28	TRBJ2-7	13	many	TGTGCCAGCAGTTCTTGGGGAGGGGGCGAGCAGTACTTC	CASSSWGGGEQYF
TRBD2	TRBV2	TRBJ2-5	14	-	TGTGCCAGCACGACGGGACTAGCGGAAGAGACCCAGTACTTC	CASTTGLAEETQYF
TRBD1	TRBV11-2	TRBJ1-1	15	many	TGTGCCAGCAGCCCGGGGACAGGACGGATCATTGAAGCTTTCTTT	CASSPGTGRIIEAFF
-	TRBV30	TRBJ2-7	11	-	TGTGCCTGGACAGGCCTGGAGAAGCAGTACTTC	CAWTGLEKQYF
-	TRBV7-6	TRBJ1-3	15	few	TGTGCCAGCAGCTTAGCGCCAGGTTCGGGAAACACCATATATTTT	CASSLAPGSGNTIYF
-	TRBV12-3/TRBV12-4	TRBJ1-1	13	many	TGTGCCAGCAGTCTGACCCGGACTTCTGAAGCTTTCTTT	CASSLTRTSEAFF
-	TRBV5-6	TRBJ2-2	17	few	TGTGCCAGCAGCCGAGGATTTGGGGCTCCCAACACCGGGGAGCTGTTTTTT	CASSRGFGAPNTGELFF
-	TRBV6-9	TRBJ1-1	14	-	TGTGCCAGCAGTTACGACTTTCAGATCACTGAAGCTTTCTTT	CASSYDFQITEAFF
-	TRBV29-1	TRBJ2-7	13	-	TGCAGCGGCCTGGGGAAGAGCTCCTACGAGCAGTACTTC	CSGLGKSSYEQYF
-	TRBV7-9	TRBJ2-7	14	-	TGTGCCAGCAGCCGCGGTAATAGCGGATACGAGCAGTACTTC	CASSRGNSGYEQYF
TRBD1	TRBV18	TRBJ2-7	15	-	TGTGCCAGCTCTCCGACAGGGGGCAACTCCTACGAGCAGTACTTC	CASSPTGGNSYEQYF
-	TRBV28	TRBJ2-6	19	-	TGTGCCAGCAGTTTAGGTACCGGGTTAGATTACTCTGGGGCCAACGTCCTGACTTTC	CASSLGTGLDYSGANVLTF
-	TRBV28	TRBJ2-7	14	-	TGTGCCAGCAGTTACTCCCTTAGCTCCTACGAGCAGTACTTC	CASSYSLSSYEQYF
-	TRBV4-2	TRBJ2-7	15	-	TGTGCCAGCAGCCAAAGCGCCGGGCCATCCTACGAGCAGTACTTC	CASSQSAGPSYEQYF
-	TRBV2	TRBJ2-5	12	many	TGTGCCAGCAGATGGGCTAGAGAGACCCAGTACTTC	CASRWARETQYF
-	TRBV10-3	TRBJ2-7	14	-	TGTGCCATTAGGAAAGGGGAGGAGGGTTACGAGCAGTACTTC	CAIRKGEEGYEQYF
TRBD1	TRBV6-1	TRBJ1-6	14	few	TGTGCCAGCAGTAAGGACAGGGACAATTCACCCCTCCACTTT	CASSKDRDNSPLHF
-	TRBV25-1	TRBJ1-1	15	many	TGTGCCAGCAGTGTTTCTGGGGCCCCGAACACTGAAGCTTTCTTT	CASSVSGAPNTEAFF